Each of the 27 T cell receptor beta chains below was sequenced from the same sample in a study of response to subunit inactivated influenza vaccine. Using its own MiXCR run on the RT-PCR reads, TCRdb lists one record per CDR3 protein. Of about 240,000 distinct CDR3 sequences in the sample, 12% were seen once. Specimen: non-naive T cells sorted from PBMCs, collected approximately 15 days before vaccination. Receptors were obtained from a man aged 45 to 65 who received an inactivated influenza vaccine.

This chain's CDR3 is CASSHSGTGNEQFF. The CDR3 DNA reads TGTGCCAGCAGTCACTCCGGGACAGGGAATGAGCAGTTCTTC. The rearrangement joins TRBV12-3 or TRBV12-4 to TRBJ2-1; TRBD1 matches 9 bases. There are 14 residues in the CDR3. Losses at the gene ends were 5 bases for V and 7 bases for J; bases not matched to a gene: 6.

V gene TRBV11-2 combines with J gene TRBJ2-5, with 11 bases that match TRBD2. The CDR3 totals 15 residues. J was trimmed by 5 bases and V by 4 bases; bases with no gene match: 6. CDR1 is SGHAT, CDR2 FQNNGV, per germline. CDR3 sequence reads: CASSYTSGRRETQYF. CDR3 sequence (DNA): TGTGCCAGCAGCTACACTAGCGGGAGACGGGAGACCCAGTACTTC.

This clonotype was counted a few times. The chain is built from TRBV7-9 and TRBJ2-3; D is uncertain. The CDR3 length is 16 residues. Germline V lookup: CDR1 SEHNR, CDR2 FQNEAQ (reference sequence). The V and J ends lost 2 bases and 4 bases respectively, with 16 bases between them. In DNA form, the CDR3 reads TGTGCCAGCAGCTTAAAAACGGGTTATCGTCCAGATACGCAGTATTTT. It translates to CASSLKTGYRPDTQYF.

The gene calls are TRBV4-3 and TRBJ2-7; TRBD1 is a possible D gene (6 bases). The germline V and J ends were trimmed by 0 bases and 6 bases, with 12 bases remaining between them. The CDR3 is 14 amino acids. The germline gives CDR1 LGHNA, CDR2 YSLEER. Here the CDR3 DNA reads TGCGCCAGCAGCCAAGAATCCAGGGGTGCCGAGCAGTACTTC. It translates to CASSQESRGAEQYF.

On this clonotype: A clone one base away is much larger, so this may be a read error. The gene calls are TRBV12-3 or TRBV12-4 and TRBJ2-5; perhaps TRBD2 as D (6 bases). This CDR3 region has 17 residues. The V end lost 2 bases, the J end lost 1 base, and 17 bases lay between the germline ends. The CDR3 DNA sequence: TGTGCCAGCAGTTTAATTATATTCCGGAGGGGCCAAGAGACCCAGTACTTC. Its protein is CASSLIIFRRGQETQYF.

To note about this clonotype: A junction boundary mismatches the germline segment, possibly from a read error. This rearrangement joins TRBV5-3 to TRBJ2-2, with a tentative D call TRBD2 (6 bases). TRBV5-3 is filed as an ORF, its function uncertain. CDR3 length equals 14 residues. For the CDR3, the DNA is TGTGCCAGGGGCCCTGGGCGGTTCTGCGGGGTGCTGTTTTTT. The encoded protein is CARGPGRFCGVLFF.

Turning to this clonotype: A clone one base away is much larger, so this may be a read error. J is TRBJ2-6 and V is TRBV4-3; D uncertain. CDR3 length equals 14 residues. V was pared by 1 base and J by 1 base, with 2 bases between. Germline lookup yields CDR1 LGHNA and CDR2 YSLEER. In nucleotides, the CDR3 is TGCGCCAGCAGCCAAGCTTCTGGGGCCAACGTCCTGACTTTC. It yields the protein CASSQASGANVLTF.

This chain connects TRBV12-3 or TRBV12-4 to TRBJ1-2, with D unresolved. CDR3 length: 13 residues. The germline V and J ends were trimmed by 1 base and 5 bases, with 8 bases remaining between them. CDR3 nucleotide sequence: TGTGCCAGCAGTTTAGTCCAGGCTTATGGCTACACCTTC. Translating it yields CASSLVQAYGYTF.

This clonotype was counted only a few times. The chain links TRBV28 to TRBJ2-3; 9 bases align to TRBD1. CDR1 MDHEN and CDR2 SYDVKM come from the germline V gene. The CDR3 totals 14 residues. J gave up 4 bases and V 8 bases, and 7 bases lay outside the gene matches. The CDR3 DNA sequence: TGTGCCAGCGCGGGACAGGGACTCCCAGATACGCAGTATTTT. Translation gives CASAGQGLPDTQYF.

CDR3 sequence: CSALQGWQETQYF. In nucleotides, the CDR3 is TGCAGTGCTCTACAGGGGTGGCAAGAGACCCAGTACTTC. J is TRBJ2-5 and V is TRBV20-1; 7 bases fit TRBD1. The germline CDR1 and CDR2 sequences are DFQATT and SNEGSKA (reference sequence). Trimming took 5 bases from V and 2 from J; bases not matched to a gene: 5. CDR3 size: 13 residues.

Many counts were recorded for this clonotype. This CDR3 is CASNHPGENTEAFF. The DNA for the CDR3 is TGCGCCAGCAACCATCCTGGGGAGAACACTGAAGCTTTCTTT. The chain couples TRBV5-1 to TRBJ1-1, with D unclear. The V gene lost 6 bases and the J gene lost 1 base, with 13 bases spanning the gap. CDR3 length: 14 residues. Germline CDR1 reads SGHRS; CDR2 reads YFSETQ.

The rearrangement joins TRBV14 to TRBJ2-5; 8 bases fit TRBD2. Germline CDR1 and CDR2: SGHDN and FVKESK. Unmatched junction bases numbered 7, after V lost 2 bases and J lost 5 bases. CDR3 length: 15 residues. For the CDR3, the DNA is TGTGCCAGCAGCCAATTTACGGGAGGGGGTGAGACCCAGTACTTC. Translation: CASSQFTGGGETQYF.

A few counts support this clonotype. This chain uses TRBV12-3 or TRBV12-4 with TRBJ2-7; 9 positions match TRBD1. The ends lost 5 bases at V and 6 bases at J; junction bases unmatched: 8. The CDR3 length is 14 residues. CDR3: CASSPGTGRGEQYF. The CDR3, as DNA: TGTGCCAGCAGTCCCGGGACAGGGAGGGGCGAGCAGTACTTC.

In its sample, this clonotype was seen many times. The chain uses TRBV27 and TRBJ2-7; no clear D gene. Per germline, CDR1 MNHEY and CDR2 SMNVEV (reference sequence). V was trimmed by 5 bases and J by 0 bases, leaving 11 bases between them. This CDR3 comprises 14 residues. Here the CDR3 DNA reads TGTGCCAGCAGTACCCGACTGAGCTCCTACGAGCAGTACTTC. Protein sequence: CASSTRLSSYEQYF.

The rearrangement joins TRBV6-2 or TRBV6-3 to TRBJ2-7; D not resolved. This CDR3 spans 13 amino acids. V was shortened by 8 bases and J by 0 bases, with 11 bases between the two germline ends. The V gene's germline CDR1 is MNHEY and CDR2 SVGEGT. CDR3 sequence: CASGLSGSYEQYF. The CDR3 nucleotides read TGTGCCAGCGGTTTATCGGGCTCCTACGAGCAGTACTTC.

The chain employs TRBV3-1 and TRBJ2-3; 11 bases map to TRBD2. Germline V gene lookup returns CDR1 LGHDT and CDR2 YNNKEL (reference sequence). The CDR3 runs to 15 residues. J gave up 5 bases and V 1 base, and 2 bases lay outside the gene matches. The CDR3 DNA is TGTGCCAGCAGCCAAGTACTAGCGGGAGAAGATACGCAGTATTTT. Protein: CASSQVLAGEDTQYF.

This clonotype was counted a few times. This chain connects TRBV20-1 to TRBJ2-5; 9 bases are a match to TRBD1. The trim removed 3 bases at V and 5 bases at J, leaving 10 bases unmatched. Germline V gene lookup returns CDR1 DFQATT and CDR2 SNEGSKA (reference sequence). There are 15 residues in the CDR3. The CDR3 sequence is CSASLHRGRPETQYF. The CDR3 bases are TGCAGTGCTAGTCTACACAGGGGGCGACCGGAGACCCAGTACTTC.

The rearrangement uses TRBV2 and TRBJ1-5; D ambiguous. The CDR3 is 13 residues long. Trimming removed 5 bases at V and 2 bases at J, with 7 bases between. Germline values: CDR1 SNHLY, CDR2 FYNNEI. CDR3 nucleotides: TGTGCCAGCAGTACTTATGGCAATCAGCCCCAGCATTTT. Its protein is CASSTYGNQPQHF.

Points on this clonotype: A much larger clonotype is one base distant, so this may be a read error. This chain connects TRBV4-1 to TRBJ2-3, with 8 bases lining up with TRBD2. The CDR3 sequence is 17 residues long. CDR1 and CDR2 from the germline V gene are MGHRA and YSYEKL. The V gene end was trimmed by 4 bases and the J gene end by 0 bases; junction bases not matched to a gene: 9. This CDR3 reads CASSRDPQRESTDTQYF. In DNA form, the CDR3 reads TGCGCCAGCAGCCGAGACCCCCAGCGGGAGAGCACAGATACGCAGTATTTT.

In this sample, this clonotype turned up many times. The rearrangement links TRBV7-2 to TRBJ2-5, with 7 bases lining up with TRBD1. The CDR3 runs 16 residues. CDR1 SGHTA and CDR2 FQGNSA come from the germline V gene. J lost 5 bases, V lost 5 bases, and 14 bases had no gene match. CDR3: CASSERTGQAVETQYF. The CDR3 coding sequence is TGTGCCAGCAGCGAACGGACAGGCCAGGCTGTGGAGACCCAGTACTTC.

The chain employs TRBV4-2 and TRBJ2-3; 8 bases match TRBD1. V shed 0 bases and J 2 bases; nucleotides not matched to a gene: 4. In germline, CDR1 is LGHNA, CDR2 YNFKEQ. CDR3 size: 16 residues. CDR3 protein: CASSQEGTGYTDTQYF. CDR3 bases: TGTGCCAGCAGCCAAGAAGGGACAGGATACACAGATACGCAGTATTTT.

The gene calls are TRBV7-8 and TRBJ1-3; D gene unclear. Deletions cut 5 bases from V and 0 bases from J, with 8 bases between. The CDR3 contains 14 residues. The germline V gene has CDR1 SGHVS and CDR2 FQNEAQ. The CDR3 protein is CASSHVSSGNTIYF. The CDR3 bases are TGTGCCAGCAGCCATGTCAGCTCTGGAAACACCATATATTTT.

V and J are TRBV12-3 or TRBV12-4 and TRBJ2-3; D is tentatively TRBD1 or TRBD2 (6 bases each). The V gene lost 5 bases and the J gene lost 0 bases, with 12 bases spanning the gap. CDR3 length: 15 amino acids. The CDR3 reads CASSGRRGSTDTQYF. Written as DNA, the CDR3 is TGTGCCAGCAGTGGACGGAGGGGGAGCACAGATACGCAGTATTTT.

The rearrangement links TRBV20-1 to TRBJ1-4, with D unclear. Trimming pared 3 bases from V and 0 bases from J, leaving 5 bases between. The germline gives CDR1 DFQATT, CDR2 SNEGSKA (reference sequence). This CDR3 contains 13 residues. In nucleotides, the CDR3 is TGCAGTGCTAGTAGCGCAACTAATGAAAAACTGTTTTTT. As protein: CSASSATNEKLFF.

The CDR3: CASSLSASGTSETQYF. CDR3 nucleotides: TGTGCCAGCAGTTTATCGGCCAGCGGGACATCGGAGACCCAGTACTTC. The chain couples TRBV27 to TRBJ2-5; D is possibly TRBD2 (7 bases). Per germline, CDR1 MNHEY and CDR2 SMNVEV (reference sequence). Between the trimmed V and J ends, which lost 0 bases and 5 bases, there was a span of 16 bases. CDR3 length: 16 residues.

This clonotype was counted ten times or more. The CDR3 coding sequence is TGCAGCGTTATAAATAGGGACAGTAGCAACGAGCAGTACTTC. This gives the protein CSVINRDSSNEQYF. This chain links TRBV29-1 with TRBJ2-7; TRBD1 matches 7 bases. This CDR3 region has 14 residues. J gave up 5 bases and V 5 bases, and 12 bases lay outside the gene matches. Germline CDR1 SQVTM, CDR2 ANQGSEA.

V and J are TRBV13 and TRBJ2-7; 9 nucleotides agree with TRBD2. The junction had 11 bases not matched to a gene; V was cut back by 5 bases and J by 6 bases. Germline V gene lookup returns CDR1 PRHDT and CDR2 FYEKMQ (reference sequence). This CDR3 contains 15 residues. DNA of the CDR3: TGTGCCAGCAGCCCCCGGATAGCGGGAGTTTCCGAGCAGTACTTC. This codes for CASSPRIAGVSEQYF.